This T cell receptor beta chain was profiled in a study of blood T cell repertoires in COVID-19 (dated by TCRdb to the early 2020s). General notes on the study: Samples from collaborators originated in the United States, Italy and Spain and spanned both the acute and convalescent phases of COVID-19. The material from the prospective study consisted of cDNA or gDNA derived from T cells, B-cell-depleted T cells, or PBMCs. Deeply sampled blood TCRbeta repertoires from subjects exposed to, actively infected with, or recovered from COVID-19 were included in the dataset. The repertoires were released in a freely available public database meant as a resource for research on the immune response to SARS-CoV-2. The samples were drawn from the first 160 participants of the ongoing ImmuneRACE study and from 950 to 1,500 subjects provided by 6 global collaborators. Nearly every sample came with metadata listing a de-identified subject ID, COVID-19 status, age in years and sex. HLA class I and class II types, where available, came from metadata supplied by the sample provider rather than from assay-based typing. The investigation overall reported the following: The amount of clinical and demographic metadata varied by source and participant and was provided uncurated.

The CDR3 holds 15 amino acids from the cysteine to the phenylalanine. Only the CDR3 part of the read is kept: 45 bases, read in frame from the first base. The germline V gene sets CDR1 to SGHAT and CDR2 to FQNNGV. V is cut back by 0 bases and J by 4 bases, with 3 bases in the junction unmatched. The collaborating institutions used their own protocols to collect whole blood in K2EDTA tubes. For TCRbeta analysis, collaborator samples were shipped as frozen whole blood, as isolated PBMCs, or as DNA extracted from either sample type. TCRbeta CDR3 regions were amplified from genomic DNA by means of the immunoSEQ Assay, a bias-controlled multiplex PCR. The original methods were these. Within the assay, amplification of reference gene primers was used to estimate how many nucleated cells each sample contained. To quantify the absolute abundance of each unique TCRbeta CDR3 rearrangement, sequence reads were collapsed and filtered. For each sample, productive Simpson clonality was calculated as the square root of Simpson's diversity index over productive rearrangements. TCRdb limited this immuneACCESS table to in-frame rearrangements with V and J called. A share of clones is missing; checked studies link under half to unresolved V genes, and the rest is unexplained. V, J and clone size are those of that table, while D and trimming were read from the DNA. This sample is represented by 270,000 or so clones; 86% of them were singletons. Of the sample, 3% is held by the ten largest clones.

Regarding this clone: This receptor's antigen is unknown. No base-level quality is on record; no much larger clone is a single base apart.

The receptor was derived from a woman in her 30s with active or convalescent COVID-19. The sample consisted of peripheral blood. The chain uses TRBV11-2 and TRBJ1-2; TRBD1 lines up with 9 middle nucleotides. CDR3 reads: CASSLETGGVYGYTF. The DNA sequence is as follows: TGTGCCAGCAGCTTAGAAACAGGGGGCGTCTATGGCTACACCTTC.